The rows below give T cell receptor beta chains drawn from one sample of a study of cytomegalovirus exposure and HLA in healthy donors. Clones were sequenced by immunoSEQ multiplex PCR, and TCRdb holds only the in-frame ones, with some missing. The profile shows about 130,000 clones, about two thirds of them singletons. Specimen: PBMCs. The receptors come from a woman aged 60-75 years in good health and CMV-seropositive. Each CDR3 is given with its conserved first and last residue. D genes are given only for firm matches. Some rows mark clone size as missing; the rest say once, few, many or name a class of expanded clone.

- TRBJ2-7 - TRBV2 CASTIMSGPTYEQYF TGTGCCAGCACCATTATGTCAGGGCCTACCTACGAGCAGTACTTC
TRBD1 TRBJ2-3 - TRBV12-5 CASGRQGGDTQYF TGTGCTAGTGGTCGACAGGGGGGGGATACGCAGTATTTT
TRBD1 TRBJ2-3 - TRBV11-2 CASSLDGDSSTDTQYF TGTGCCAGCAGCTTAGATGGGGACAGTAGCACAGATACGCAGTATTTT
TRBD1 TRBJ1-2 - TRBV19 CASSIQGQGKGYTF TGTGCCAGTAGTATTCAGGGACAGGGGAAGGGCTACACCTTC
- TRBJ2-7 few TRBV29-1 CSVLASTYEQYF TGCAGCGTTTTAGCATCAACCTACGAGCAGTACTTC
- TRBJ1-5 - TRBV5-1 CASSLSGGSNQPQHF TGCGCCAGCAGCTTGAGCGGAGGGAGCAATCAGCCCCAGCATTTT
- TRBJ1-1 - TRBV7-9 CASRGLNTEAFF TGTGCCAGCAGGGGCCTGAACACTGAAGCTTTCTTT
- TRBJ2-2 - TRBV5-1 CASSFGENTGELFF TGCGCCAGCAGCTTCGGGGAGAACACCGGGGAGCTGTTTTTT
TRBD1 TRBJ1-5 - TRBV9 CASSGTGGFNQPQHF TGTGCCAGCAGCGGGACAGGGGGTTTCAATCAGCCCCAGCATTTT
TRBD1 TRBJ2-6 - TRBV19 CASSQGTGLSSGANVLTF TGTGCCAGTAGTCAAGGGACAGGGCTTTCCTCAGGGGCCAACGTCCTGACTTTC
- TRBJ2-7 - TRBV6-5 CASRTGLNEQYF TGTGCCAGCAGGACGGGTCTCAACGAGCAGTACTTC
- TRBJ2-5 - TRBV5-4 CASSPGQGGWETQYF TGTGCCAGCAGCCCGGGCCAGGGGGGCTGGGAGACCCAGTACTTC
TRBD1 TRBJ1-4 - TRBV19 CASSLTGLGWAEKLFF TGTGCCAGTAGCCTGACAGGGCTCGGGTGGGCTGAAAAACTGTTTTTT
TRBD1 TRBJ2-3 few TRBV11-2 CASSRPQGATGTDTQYF TGTGCCAGCAGCCGACCACAGGGGGCGACCGGCACAGATACGCAGTATTTT
TRBD1 TRBJ2-7 once TRBV11-2 CASSQTGGPYEQYF TGTGCCAGCAGCCAGACAGGGGGACCCTACGAGCAGTACTTC
TRBD1 TRBJ2-7 - TRBV28 CASSWTGGYEQYF TGTGCCAGCAGCTGGACAGGGGGCTACGAGCAGTACTTC
TRBD1 TRBJ1-6 - TRBV28 CASSPGQGSSPLHF TGTGCCAGCAGCCCGGGACAGGGGAGTTCACCCCTCCACTTT
- TRBJ2-2 - TRBV5-1 CASSLERNTGELFF TGCGCCAGCAGCTTGGAGCGGAACACCGGGGAGCTGTTTTTT
- TRBJ1-2 - TRBV7-3 CASSLTGGYGYTF TGTGCCAGCAGCTTAACAGGGGGTTATGGCTACACCTTC
- TRBJ2-7 - TRBV6-5 CASSYSYRATYEQYF TGTGCCAGCAGTTACTCTTACAGGGCCACCTACGAGCAGTACTTC
TRBD1 TRBJ2-6 once TRBV7-9 CSSSLRQGRVSGANVLTF TGTTCCAGCAGCCTTAGACAGGGAAGGGTCTCTGGGGCCAACGTCCTGACTTTC
TRBD1 TRBJ1-2 - TRBV19 CASSGQDSYGYTF TGTGCCAGTAGCGGACAGGATTCGTATGGCTACACCTTC
- TRBJ2-3 - TRBV19 CASSIGKLASTDTQYF TGTGCCAGTAGTATAGGAAAACTCGCTAGCACAGATACGCAGTATTTT
- TRBJ2-5 - TRBV11-3 CASSVGGGRETQYF TGTGCCAGCAGCGTCGGAGGGGGCAGGGAGACCCAGTACTTC
TRBD1 TRBJ2-7 - TRBV5-1 CASSPGTGAYEQYF TGCGCCAGCAGCCCCGGGACAGGAGCCTACGAGCAGTACTTC
- TRBJ2-3 - TRBV5-6 CASSVGAVAPDTQYF TGTGCCAGCAGCGTGGGAGCGGTAGCTCCAGATACGCAGTATTTT
- TRBJ2-1 once TRBV11-3 CASGREVNEQFF TGTGCCAGCGGTCGTGAGGTAAATGAGCAGTTCTTC
- TRBJ1-1 - TRBV7-9 CASSLLGPSNTEAFF TGTGCCAGCAGCTTACTGGGGCCTTCTAACACTGAAGCTTTCTTT
- TRBJ2-3 - TRBV19 CASSEQAYTDTQYF TGTGCCAGTAGTGAGCAGGCCTACACAGATACGCAGTATTTT
- TRBJ1-2 - TRBV18 CASSPPSVRGGDGYTF TGTGCCAGCTCACCACCAAGTGTAAGGGGTGGGGATGGCTACACCTTC
- TRBJ1-1 - TRBV19 CASSIDKNTEAFF TGTGCCAGTAGTATAGACAAGAACACTGAAGCTTTCTTT
- TRBJ2-7 - TRBV7-9 CASSLEGGALYF TGTGCCAGCAGCTTAGAGGGGGGGGCCCTTTACTTC
TRBD2 TRBJ2-3 - TRBV5-1 CASSLGTSGGTDTQYF TGCGCCAGCAGCTTGGGGACTAGCGGGGGCACAGATACGCAGTATTTT
TRBD1 TRBJ1-2 - TRBV7-8 CASSQRQGSYGYTF TGTGCCAGCAGCCAAAGACAGGGGAGCTATGGCTACACCTTC
- TRBJ2-5 - TRBV11-2 CASSPLGLRGQETQYF TGTGCCAGCAGCCCGCTGGGCCTTAGGGGTCAAGAGACCCAGTACTTC
- TRBJ2-5 - TRBV5-1 CASRQGFQETQYF TGCGCCAGCAGGCAGGGTTTCCAAGAGACCCAGTACTTC
- TRBJ1-1 - TRBV5-4 CASSLAGGGNTEAFF TGTGCCAGCAGCTTGGCTGGCGGGGGGAACACTGAAGCTTTCTTT
- TRBJ1-2 - TRBV9 CASSPMTASNYGYTF TGTGCCAGCAGCCCAATGACAGCTTCTAACTATGGCTACACCTTC
- TRBJ1-1 - TRBV27 CASRREDLNTEAFF TGTGCCAGCAGACGGGAAGATTTGAACACTGAAGCTTTCTTT
- TRBJ1-2 - TRBV4-2 CASSQDGGAGRDYGYTF TGTGCCAGCAGCCAAGACGGCGGGGCAGGACGGGACTATGGCTACACCTTC
TRBD1 TRBJ1-4 - TRBV5-1 CASSLKPGQGPMNNEKLFF TGCGCCAGCAGCTTGAAACCGGGACAGGGGCCTATGAACAATGAAAAACTGTTTTTT
TRBD1 TRBJ1-2 - TRBV5-6 CASSLGQGSNYGYTF TGTGCCAGCAGCTTGGGACAGGGGTCGAACTATGGCTACACCTTC
- TRBJ2-2 - TRBV5-1 CASTEAGLTNTGELFF TGCGCCAGTACCGAAGCAGGTCTCACGAACACCGGGGAGCTGTTTTTT
TRBD1 TRBJ2-7 - TRBV5-1 CASSVTGTGSYEQYF TGCGCCAGCAGCGTAACCGGGACAGGGAGCTACGAGCAGTACTTC
TRBD1 TRBJ2-2 - TRBV27 CASSWGTGAITGELFF TGTGCCAGCAGTTGGGGGACAGGGGCCATCACCGGGGAGCTGTTTTTT
- TRBJ2-7 few TRBV11-3 CASSRNRVGEQYF TGTGCCAGCAGTCGTAACAGGGTTGGTGAGCAGTACTTC
- TRBJ1-3 once TRBV6-5 CASTPSFSGNTIYF TGTGCCAGCACCCCTTCCTTCTCTGGAAACACCATATATTTT
- TRBJ1-1 few TRBV5-1 CASSLESPGYTEAFF TGCGCCAGCAGCTTGGAAAGCCCAGGGTACACTGAAGCTTTCTTT
TRBD1 TRBJ1-1 - TRBV18 CASSPMRGPNTEAFF TGTGCCAGCTCACCAATGAGGGGGCCGAACACTGAAGCTTTCTTT
- TRBJ1-5 few TRBV4-2 CASSQESQPQHF TGTGCCAGCAGCCAAGAGAGCCAGCCCCAGCATTTT
- TRBJ2-5 - TRBV19 CASSYGETQYF TGTGCCAGTAGTTACGGGGAGACCCAGTACTTC
TRBD1 TRBJ1-6 few TRBV7-2 CASSPRDRGRMGSPLHF TGTGCCAGCAGCCCGCGGGACAGGGGGCGAATGGGTTCACCCCTCCACTTT